This T cell receptor (beta chain) was found in a study of OX40 agonist ivuxolimab in advanced cancers. V lost 7 bases, J lost 8 bases, and 17 bases lay in between. Germline CDR1 reads SGHNT; CDR2 reads YENEEA. The CDR3 is 13 amino acids. Produced via immunoSEQ multiplex PCR; TCRdb's table is partial and in-frame only. The data hold about 46,000 clones, with around 92% observed a single time. Here the sequenced sample was CD4+ or CD8+ T cells sorted from blood, taken in a trial of the OX40 agonist ivuxolimab. This receptor was obtained from an adult with an advanced solid tumor such as melanoma, head and neck, liver or kidney cancer. J is TRBJ1-2 and V is TRBV11-3, with TRBD1 as a possible D gene (5 bases). The CDR3 is CASTDSQAEGYTF. Here the CDR3 DNA reads TGTGCCAGCACCGACTCACAGGCGGAAGGCTACACCTTC. The complete variable domain, with remaining parts taken from reference TRBV11-3 and TRBJ1-2, reads EAGVVQSPRYKIIEKKQPVAFWCNPISGHNTLYWYLQNLGQGPELLIRYENEEAVDDSQLPKDRFSAERLKGVDSTLKIQPAELGDSAVYLCASTDSQAEGYTFGSGTRLTVV.